This TCR beta chain came from a study of blood T cell repertoires in COVID-19. Whole-study context: T cells, B-cell-depleted T cells, or PBMCs supplied cDNA or gDNA.

Source study methods: Quantification of nucleated cells was approximated via reference gene primer amplification. Method: immunoSEQ multiplex PCR; TCRdb's copy keeps in-frame clones and lacks some. Clonal size and the V and J genes are those of that table, whereas D and trimming came from the DNA. Here the sample spans a few hundred thousand clones, around 90% being singletons. The germline V gene encodes CDR1 SNHLY and CDR2 FYNNEI. J was trimmed by 3 bases and V by 4 bases; bases with no gene match: 3. The CDR3 is 14 residues long. Participants had their cohort set by participant-reported clinical history. The recovered donors of Cohort 3 showed two negative PCRs, clearance, or symptom resolution.

The TCR comes from a woman younger than 45 who had recovered from COVID-19. This sequence joins TRBV2 and TRBJ2-1, with 7 bases lining up with TRBD2. Sequencing input: PBMCs or T cells enriched from blood (not recorded which). This CDR3 is CASSGAGDYNEQFF. DNA for the CDR3: TGTGCCAGCAGTGGGGCGGGGGACTACAATGAGCAGTTCTTC.